A selection of T cell receptor beta chains follows, all from one sample in a study of shared clonotypes between healthy human individuals. Clones were sequenced by immunoSEQ multiplex PCR, and TCRdb holds only the in-frame ones, with some missing. The sample has some 1.5 million clones; about 98% are singletons. What was sequenced was naive CD4+ T cells sorted from blood. The source is a man younger than 45 in good health. The CDR3 runs from the conserved cysteine through the conserved F or W. The order of the fields is D gene, J gene, V gene, clone size, CDR3 protein, CDR3 DNA. D genes are given only for firm matches. The size of a clone is reported for some rows only, either as once, few or many, or as a class for expanded clones.

d_gene: NA; j_gene: TRBJ2-7; v_gene: TRBV27; abundance: NA; CDR3aa: CASSLFLGSPYEQYF; CDR3nt: TGTGCCAGCAGTTTATTTCTCGGCAGCCCCTACGAGCAGTACTTC
d_gene: NA; j_gene: TRBJ1-2; v_gene: TRBV12-5; abundance: NA; CDR3aa: CASGPAARGRGYTF; CDR3nt: TGTGCTAGTGGTCCCGCTGCTAGGGGAAGAGGCTACACCTTC
d_gene: NA; j_gene: TRBJ1-4; v_gene: TRBV14; abundance: NA; CDR3aa: CASSQVRTKLFF; CDR3nt: TGTGCCAGCAGCCAAGTCAGGACGAAGCTGTTTTTT
d_gene: NA; j_gene: TRBJ2-5; v_gene: TRBV28; abundance: NA; CDR3aa: CASSANRERQETQYF; CDR3nt: TGTGCCAGCAGCGCAAACAGGGAGAGGCAAGAGACCCAGTACTTC
d_gene: NA; j_gene: TRBJ1-1; v_gene: TRBV7-9; abundance: once; CDR3aa: CASSLTGYTEAFF; CDR3nt: TGTGCCAGCAGCTTAACAGGGTACACTGAAGCTTTCTTT
d_gene: TRBD1; j_gene: TRBJ1-2; v_gene: TRBV6-1; abundance: NA; CDR3aa: CASRGTAKYGYTF; CDR3nt: TGTGCCAGCAGAGGGACAGCGAAATATGGCTACACCTTC
d_gene: NA; j_gene: TRBJ2-7; v_gene: TRBV5-4; abundance: NA; CDR3aa: CASRDTRGYEQYF; CDR3nt: TGTGCCAGCAGAGACACGAGAGGCTACGAGCAGTACTTC
d_gene: TRBD2; j_gene: TRBJ2-1; v_gene: TRBV10-3; abundance: NA; CDR3aa: CAISELAGGMFF; CDR3nt: TGTGCCATCAGTGAGTTAGCGGGAGGGATGTTCTTC
d_gene: NA; j_gene: TRBJ2-2; v_gene: TRBV25-1; abundance: NA; CDR3aa: CASRTTGELFF; CDR3nt: TGTGCCAGCAGGACTACCGGGGAGCTGTTTTTT
d_gene: TRBD1; j_gene: TRBJ2-7; v_gene: TRBV7-9; abundance: once; CDR3aa: CASSLEGTGSYEQYF; CDR3nt: TGTGCCAGCAGCTTAGAGGGGACAGGATCCTACGAGCAGTACTTC
d_gene: TRBD1; j_gene: TRBJ1-5; v_gene: TRBV7-8; abundance: NA; CDR3aa: CASSFTGGADQPQHF; CDR3nt: TGTGCCAGCAGCTTTACAGGGGGCGCCGATCAGCCCCAGCATTTT
d_gene: NA; j_gene: TRBJ2-3; v_gene: TRBV7-6; abundance: NA; CDR3aa: CASSARGTHTDTQYF; CDR3nt: TGTGCCAGCAGCGCGAGGGGCACGCACACAGATACGCAGTATTTT
d_gene: TRBD2; j_gene: TRBJ2-2; v_gene: TRBV5-1; abundance: few; CDR3aa: CASSPLSGSAGELFF; CDR3nt: TGCGCCAGCAGCCCACTAAGCGGGAGTGCCGGGGAGCTGTTTTTT
d_gene: TRBD1; j_gene: TRBJ2-7; v_gene: TRBV2; abundance: NA; CDR3aa: CASSVGQGLPYEQYF; CDR3nt: TGTGCCAGCAGCGTGGGACAGGGGCTCCCCTACGAGCAGTACTTC
d_gene: TRBD1; j_gene: TRBJ2-2; v_gene: TRBV9; abundance: NA; CDR3aa: CASSLSDRVFPGELFF; CDR3nt: TGTGCCAGCAGCCTATCAGACAGGGTTTTTCCCGGGGAGCTGTTTTTT
d_gene: NA; j_gene: TRBJ1-1; v_gene: TRBV29-1; abundance: NA; CDR3aa: CSVPGQTNTEAFF; CDR3nt: TGCAGCGTTCCTGGACAGACAAACACTGAAGCTTTCTTT
d_gene: TRBD1; j_gene: TRBJ1-5; v_gene: TRBV18; abundance: NA; CDR3aa: CASSQDRGDQPQHF; CDR3nt: TGTGCCAGCTCACAAGACAGGGGTGATCAGCCCCAGCATTTT
d_gene: NA; j_gene: TRBJ1-4; v_gene: TRBV4-1; abundance: NA; CDR3aa: CASSQDRGSEKLFF; CDR3nt: TGCGCCAGCAGCCAAGACAGGGGAAGCGAAAAACTGTTTTTT
d_gene: NA; j_gene: TRBJ2-1; v_gene: TRBV5-4; abundance: NA; CDR3aa: CASSLAPGASEQFF; CDR3nt: TGTGCCAGCAGCTTGGCCCCAGGGGCCAGTGAGCAGTTCTTC
d_gene: NA; j_gene: TRBJ2-1; v_gene: TRBV2; abundance: NA; CDR3aa: CASSGAGLSSYNEQFF; CDR3nt: TGTGCCAGCAGTGGAGCAGGACTTAGCTCCTACAATGAGCAGTTCTTC
d_gene: TRBD2; j_gene: TRBJ2-7; v_gene: TRBV5-4; abundance: NA; CDR3aa: CASSLGPAGGLYEQYF; CDR3nt: TGTGCCAGCAGCTTGGGGCCCGCGGGAGGACTTTACGAGCAGTACTTC
d_gene: NA; j_gene: TRBJ1-5; v_gene: TRBV9; abundance: NA; CDR3aa: CASSVSPDGNQPQHF; CDR3nt: TGTGCCAGCAGCGTATCTCCAGATGGCAATCAGCCCCAGCATTTT
d_gene: NA; j_gene: TRBJ1-5; v_gene: TRBV19; abundance: NA; CDR3aa: CASSIVAAYNQPQHF; CDR3nt: TGTGCCAGTAGTATAGTGGCAGCATACAATCAGCCCCAGCATTTT
d_gene: TRBD1; j_gene: TRBJ2-7; v_gene: TRBV18; abundance: NA; CDR3aa: CASSPPTGQGALEQYF; CDR3nt: TGTGCCAGCTCACCACCAACAGGACAGGGAGCCCTCGAGCAGTACTTC
d_gene: NA; j_gene: TRBJ2-2; v_gene: TRBV19; abundance: NA; CDR3aa: CASRRGAGTGELFF; CDR3nt: TGTGCCAGTAGGAGGGGAGCTGGAACCGGGGAGCTGTTTTTT
d_gene: TRBD2; j_gene: TRBJ2-7; v_gene: TRBV5-4; abundance: NA; CDR3aa: CASSLPSGSGSYEQYF; CDR3nt: TGTGCCAGCAGCTTACCAAGCGGGAGTGGGTCCTACGAGCAGTACTTC
d_gene: TRBD1; j_gene: TRBJ2-2; v_gene: TRBV19; abundance: NA; CDR3aa: CASRDRGSPGELFF; CDR3nt: TGTGCCAGTAGAGACAGGGGTTCGCCCGGGGAGCTGTTTTTT
d_gene: TRBD2; j_gene: TRBJ2-3; v_gene: TRBV5-6; abundance: NA; CDR3aa: CASSFASGRTDTQYF; CDR3nt: TGTGCCAGCAGTTTCGCTAGCGGGAGGACAGATACGCAGTATTTT
d_gene: TRBD1; j_gene: TRBJ2-7; v_gene: TRBV5-1; abundance: NA; CDR3aa: CASSLTGGVDEQYF; CDR3nt: TGCGCCAGCAGCTTGACAGGGGGCGTTGACGAGCAGTACTTC
d_gene: NA; j_gene: TRBJ2-5; v_gene: TRBV5-6; abundance: NA; CDR3aa: CASSLASVSETQYF; CDR3nt: TGTGCCAGCAGCTTGGCCAGCGTCAGCGAGACCCAGTACTTC
d_gene: NA; j_gene: TRBJ2-7; v_gene: TRBV28; abundance: NA; CDR3aa: CASSFGLYEQYF; CDR3nt: TGTGCCAGCAGTTTCGGTTTGTACGAGCAGTACTTC
d_gene: TRBD1; j_gene: TRBJ2-7; v_gene: TRBV7-3; abundance: NA; CDR3aa: CAVLRKGAHYEQYF; CDR3nt: TGTGCCGTCCTCAGGAAGGGGGCACACTACGAGCAGTACTTC
d_gene: TRBD2; j_gene: TRBJ2-5; v_gene: TRBV10-1; abundance: NA; CDR3aa: CASSDSSGQETQYF; CDR3nt: TGCGCCAGCAGTGACTCTAGCGGCCAAGAGACCCAGTACTTC
d_gene: NA; j_gene: TRBJ1-2; v_gene: TRBV6-5; abundance: once; CDR3aa: CASSYSGPYGYTF; CDR3nt: TGTGCCAGCAGTTACAGCGGACCCTATGGCTACACCTTC
d_gene: NA; j_gene: TRBJ2-5; v_gene: TRBV10-2; abundance: NA; CDR3aa: CASSVHILQETQYF; CDR3nt: TGCGCCAGCAGTGTACACATCCTACAAGAGACCCAGTACTTC
d_gene: NA; j_gene: TRBJ1-5; v_gene: TRBV15; abundance: NA; CDR3aa: CATSRGRNQPQHF; CDR3nt: TGTGCCACCAGCAGAGGGCGGAATCAGCCCCAGCATTTT
d_gene: TRBD1; j_gene: TRBJ1-5; v_gene: TRBV30; abundance: once; CDR3aa: CAWSVSGQGRQPQHF; CDR3nt: TGTGCCTGGAGCGTATCGGGACAGGGTCGTCAGCCCCAGCATTTT
d_gene: NA; j_gene: TRBJ2-3; v_gene: TRBV14; abundance: NA; CDR3aa: CASSHQRLGRRTDTQYF; CDR3nt: TGTGCCAGCAGCCACCAAAGACTAGGTCGTAGGACAGATACGCAGTATTTT
d_gene: NA; j_gene: TRBJ2-7; v_gene: TRBV27; abundance: NA; CDR3aa: CASSLYIGHPYEQYF; CDR3nt: TGTGCCAGCAGTTTATATATCGGACATCCCTACGAGCAGTACTTC
d_gene: NA; j_gene: TRBJ2-3; v_gene: TRBV5-4; abundance: once; CDR3aa: CASSLDREQGDTQYF; CDR3nt: TGTGCCAGCAGCTTGGATCGTGAACAGGGAGATACGCAGTATTTT